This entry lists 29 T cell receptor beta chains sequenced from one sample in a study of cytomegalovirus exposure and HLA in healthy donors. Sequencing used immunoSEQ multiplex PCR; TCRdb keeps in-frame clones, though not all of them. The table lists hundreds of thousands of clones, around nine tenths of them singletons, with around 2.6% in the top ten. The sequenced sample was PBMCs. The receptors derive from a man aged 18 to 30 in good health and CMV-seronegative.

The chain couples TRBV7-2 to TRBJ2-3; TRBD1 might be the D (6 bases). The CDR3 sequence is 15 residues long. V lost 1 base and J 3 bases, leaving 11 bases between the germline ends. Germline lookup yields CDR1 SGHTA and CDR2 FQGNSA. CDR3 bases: TGTGCCAGCAGCTTAGGGGGGCAGGGTACAGATACGCAGTATTTT. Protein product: CASSLGGQGTDTQYF.

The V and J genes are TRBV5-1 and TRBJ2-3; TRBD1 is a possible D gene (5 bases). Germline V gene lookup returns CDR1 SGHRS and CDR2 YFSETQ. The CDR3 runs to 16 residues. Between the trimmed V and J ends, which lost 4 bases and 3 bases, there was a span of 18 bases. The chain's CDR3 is CASSRSQRGSTDTQYF. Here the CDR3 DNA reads TGCGCCAGCAGCCGTTCCCAAAGGGGATCGACAGATACGCAGTATTTT.

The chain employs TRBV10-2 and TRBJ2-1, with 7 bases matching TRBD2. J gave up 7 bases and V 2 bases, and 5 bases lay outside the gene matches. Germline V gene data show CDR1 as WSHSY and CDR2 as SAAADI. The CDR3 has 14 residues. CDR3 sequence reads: CASSERLAENEQFF. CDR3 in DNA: TGCGCCAGCAGTGAGCGGCTAGCGGAGAATGAGCAGTTCTTC.

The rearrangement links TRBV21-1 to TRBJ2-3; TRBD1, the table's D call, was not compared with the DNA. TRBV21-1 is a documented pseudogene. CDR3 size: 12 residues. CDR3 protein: CASRQGADTQYF. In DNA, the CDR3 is TGTGCCAGCAGACAGGGGGCGGATACGCAGTATTTT.

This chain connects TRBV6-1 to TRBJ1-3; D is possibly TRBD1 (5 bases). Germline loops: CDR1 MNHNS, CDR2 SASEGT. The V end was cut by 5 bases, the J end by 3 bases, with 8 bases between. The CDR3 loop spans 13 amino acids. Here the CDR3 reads CASSPDSGNTIYF. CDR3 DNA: TGTGCCAGCAGTCCAGACAGTGGAAACACCATATATTTT.

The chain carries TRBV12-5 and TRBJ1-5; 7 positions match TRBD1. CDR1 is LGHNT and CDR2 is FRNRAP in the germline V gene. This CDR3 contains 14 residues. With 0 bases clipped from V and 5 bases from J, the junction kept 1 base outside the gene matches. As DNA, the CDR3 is TGTGCTAGTGGTTTGGTCCAGGGGGATCAGCCCCAGCATTTT. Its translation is CASGLVQGDQPQHF.

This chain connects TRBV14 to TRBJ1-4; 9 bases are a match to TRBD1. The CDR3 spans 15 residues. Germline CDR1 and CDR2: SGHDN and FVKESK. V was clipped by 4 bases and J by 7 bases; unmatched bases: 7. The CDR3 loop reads CASSPTGGYREKLFF. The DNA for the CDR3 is TGTGCCAGCAGCCCTACAGGGGGCTATCGTGAAAAACTGTTTTTT.

CDR3 in DNA: TGTGCCAGCAGTTTACTCTATCCTAGCTCCTACAATGAGCAGTTCTTC. This gives the protein CASSLLYPSSYNEQFF. The V call is TRBV27, the J call TRBJ2-1; no clear D gene. The V gene lost 2 bases and the J gene lost 0 bases, with 11 bases spanning the gap. Per the germline V gene, CDR1 is MNHEY and CDR2 is SMNVEV (reference sequence). This CDR3 region has 16 residues.

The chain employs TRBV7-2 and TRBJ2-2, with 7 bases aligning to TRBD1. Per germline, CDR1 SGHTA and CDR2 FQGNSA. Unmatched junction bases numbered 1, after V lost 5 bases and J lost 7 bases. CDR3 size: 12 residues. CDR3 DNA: TGTGCCAGCAGCCAGGGGGTCGGGGAGCTGTTTTTT. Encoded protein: CASSQGVGELFF.

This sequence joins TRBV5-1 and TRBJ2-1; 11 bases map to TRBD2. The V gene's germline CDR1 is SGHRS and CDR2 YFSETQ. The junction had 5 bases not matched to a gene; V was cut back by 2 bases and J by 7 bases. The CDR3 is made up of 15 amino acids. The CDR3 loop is CASSFLAGGPNEQFF. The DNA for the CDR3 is TGCGCCAGCAGCTTCTTAGCGGGAGGGCCTAATGAGCAGTTCTTC.

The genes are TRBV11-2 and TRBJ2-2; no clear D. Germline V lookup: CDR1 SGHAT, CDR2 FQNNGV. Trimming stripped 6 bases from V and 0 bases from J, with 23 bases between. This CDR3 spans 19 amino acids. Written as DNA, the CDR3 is TGTGCCAGCAGTTCGACTCGCGACCTTTCAATCCCGAACACCGGGGAGCTGTTTTTT. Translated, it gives CASSSTRDLSIPNTGELFF.

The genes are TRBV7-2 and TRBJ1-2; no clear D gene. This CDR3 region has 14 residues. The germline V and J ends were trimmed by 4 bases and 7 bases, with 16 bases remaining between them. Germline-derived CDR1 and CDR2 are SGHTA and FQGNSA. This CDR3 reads CASSSIRNPFGYTF. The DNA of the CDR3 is TGTGCCAGCAGCTCAATCAGGAACCCTTTTGGCTACACCTTC.

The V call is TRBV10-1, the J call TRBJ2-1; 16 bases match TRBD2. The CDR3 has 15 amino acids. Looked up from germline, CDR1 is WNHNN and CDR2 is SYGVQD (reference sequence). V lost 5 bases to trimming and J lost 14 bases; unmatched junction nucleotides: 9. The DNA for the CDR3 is TGCGCCAGCAGTCCCCCCGGGACTAGCGGGGGGGAGAAGTTCTTC. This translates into CASSPPGTSGGEKFF.

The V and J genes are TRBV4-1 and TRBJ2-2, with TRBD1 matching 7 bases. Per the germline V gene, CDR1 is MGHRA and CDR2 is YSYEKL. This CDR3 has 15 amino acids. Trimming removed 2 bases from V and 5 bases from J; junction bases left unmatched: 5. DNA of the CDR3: TGCGCCAGCAGCCAATCCAGACAGGGTACCGGGGAGCTGTTTTTT. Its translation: CASSQSRQGTGELFF.

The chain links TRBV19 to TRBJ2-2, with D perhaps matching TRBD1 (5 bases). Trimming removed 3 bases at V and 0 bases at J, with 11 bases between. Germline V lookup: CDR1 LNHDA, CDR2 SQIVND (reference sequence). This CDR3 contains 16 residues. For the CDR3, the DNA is TGTGCCAGTAGTATCAACAGGTTCGCGAACACCGGGGAGCTGTTTTTT. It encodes CASSINRFANTGELFF.

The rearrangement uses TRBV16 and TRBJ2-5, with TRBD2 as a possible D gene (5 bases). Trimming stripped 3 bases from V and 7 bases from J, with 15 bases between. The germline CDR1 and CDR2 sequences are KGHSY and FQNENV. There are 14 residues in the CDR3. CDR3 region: CASSQNWWEPTQYF. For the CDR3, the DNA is TGTGCCAGCAGCCAGAACTGGTGGGAGCCGACCCAGTACTTC. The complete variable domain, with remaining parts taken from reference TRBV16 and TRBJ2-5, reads GEEVAQTPKHLVRGEGQKAKLYCAPIKGHSYVFWYQQVLKNEFKFLISFQNENVFDETGMPKERFSAKCLPNSPCSLEIQATKLEDSAVYFCASSQNWWEPTQYFGPGTRLLVL.

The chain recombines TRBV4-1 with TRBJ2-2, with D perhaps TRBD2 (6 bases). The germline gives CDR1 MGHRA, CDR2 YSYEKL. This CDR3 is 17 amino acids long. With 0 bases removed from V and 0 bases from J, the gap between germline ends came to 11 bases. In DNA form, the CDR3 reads TGCGCCAGCAGCCAAGATCTGAGACTAGCGAACACCGGGGAGCTGTTTTTT. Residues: CASSQDLRLANTGELFF.

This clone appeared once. The CDR3 coding sequence is TGCGCCAGCAGCCGTACCGGACAGGGAGATCAGCCCCAGCATTTT. It yields the protein CASSRTGQGDQPQHF. The chain combines TRBV4-1 with TRBJ1-5; 8 nucleotides agree with TRBD1. J gave up 5 bases and V 4 bases, and 7 bases lay outside the gene matches. The CDR3 spans 15 residues. Germline CDR1 reads MGHRA; CDR2 reads YSYEKL.

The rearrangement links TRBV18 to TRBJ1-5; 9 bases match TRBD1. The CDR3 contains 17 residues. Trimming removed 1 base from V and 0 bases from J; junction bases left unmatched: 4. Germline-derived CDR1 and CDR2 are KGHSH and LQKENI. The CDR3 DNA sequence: TGTGCCAGCTCACCACGAGACAGGGGGACTAGCAATCAGCCCCAGCATTTT. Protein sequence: CASSPRDRGTSNQPQHF.

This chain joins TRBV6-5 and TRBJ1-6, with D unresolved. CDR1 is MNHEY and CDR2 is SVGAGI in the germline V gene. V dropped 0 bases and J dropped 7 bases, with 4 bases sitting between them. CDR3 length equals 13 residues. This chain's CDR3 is CASSYSRNSPLHF. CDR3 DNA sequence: TGTGCCAGCAGTTACTCGAGGAATTCACCCCTCCACTTT.

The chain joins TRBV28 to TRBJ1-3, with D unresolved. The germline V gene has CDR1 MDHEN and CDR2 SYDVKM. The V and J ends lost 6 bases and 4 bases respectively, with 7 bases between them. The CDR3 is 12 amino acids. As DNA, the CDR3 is TGTGCCAGCAGGCCAGGAGGAAACACCATATATTTT. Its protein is CASRPGGNTIYF.

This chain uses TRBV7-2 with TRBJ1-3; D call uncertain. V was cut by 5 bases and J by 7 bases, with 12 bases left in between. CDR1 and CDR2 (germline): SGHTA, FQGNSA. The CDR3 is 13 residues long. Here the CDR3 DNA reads TGTGCCAGCAGCACGGAACGACACAACACCATATATTTT. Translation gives CASSTERHNTIYF.

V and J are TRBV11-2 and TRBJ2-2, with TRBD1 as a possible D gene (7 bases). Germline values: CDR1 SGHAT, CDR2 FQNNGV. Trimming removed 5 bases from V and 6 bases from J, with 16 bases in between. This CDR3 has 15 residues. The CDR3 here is CASSRGGGRAGELFF. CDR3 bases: TGTGCCAGCAGCCGCGGAGGGGGCAGGGCCGGGGAGCTGTTTTTT.

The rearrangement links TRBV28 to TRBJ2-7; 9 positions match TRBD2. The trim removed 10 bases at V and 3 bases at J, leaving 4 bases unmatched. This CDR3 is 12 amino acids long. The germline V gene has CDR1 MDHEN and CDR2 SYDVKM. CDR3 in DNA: TGTGCCACGAGACTAGCGGACTACGAGCAGTACTTC. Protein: CATRLADYEQYF.

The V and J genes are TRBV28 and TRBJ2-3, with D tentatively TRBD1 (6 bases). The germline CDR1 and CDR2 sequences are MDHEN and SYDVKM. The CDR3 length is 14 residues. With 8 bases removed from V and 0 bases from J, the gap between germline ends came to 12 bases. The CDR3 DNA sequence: TGTGCCAGCGAATCCACAGGGAGCACAGATACGCAGTATTTT. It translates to CASESTGSTDTQYF.

CDR3 DNA sequence: TGTGCCAGCTCACCACCGTCCAAGGGGGAGACCCAGTACTTC. The encoded protein is CASSPPSKGETQYF. The chain links TRBV18 to TRBJ2-5; possible D gene TRBD1, 5 bases. The CDR3 covers 14 residues. Germline-derived CDR1 and CDR2 are KGHSH and LQKENI. Deletions cut 0 bases from V and 5 bases from J, with 10 bases between.

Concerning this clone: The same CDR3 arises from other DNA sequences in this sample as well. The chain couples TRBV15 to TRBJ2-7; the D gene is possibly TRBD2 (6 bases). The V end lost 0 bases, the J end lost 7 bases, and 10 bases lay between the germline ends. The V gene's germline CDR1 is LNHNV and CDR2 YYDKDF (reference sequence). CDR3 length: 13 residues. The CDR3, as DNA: TGTGCCACCAGCAGAGATCGGGGGAGGGAGCAGTACTTC. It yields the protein CATSRDRGREQYF.

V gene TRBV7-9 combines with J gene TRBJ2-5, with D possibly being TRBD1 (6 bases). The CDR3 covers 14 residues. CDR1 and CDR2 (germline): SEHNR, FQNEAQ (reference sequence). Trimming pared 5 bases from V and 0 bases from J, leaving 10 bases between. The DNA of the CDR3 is TGTGCCAGCAGCATGAACAGGGACCAAGAGACCCAGTACTTC. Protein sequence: CASSMNRDQETQYF.

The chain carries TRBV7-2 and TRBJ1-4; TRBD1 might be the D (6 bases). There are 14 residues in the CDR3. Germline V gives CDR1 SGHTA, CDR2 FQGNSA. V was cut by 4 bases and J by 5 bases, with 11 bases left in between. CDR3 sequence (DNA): TGTGCCAGCAGCTCGGACAGAGGAAATGAAAAACTGTTTTTT. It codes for CASSSDRGNEKLFF.